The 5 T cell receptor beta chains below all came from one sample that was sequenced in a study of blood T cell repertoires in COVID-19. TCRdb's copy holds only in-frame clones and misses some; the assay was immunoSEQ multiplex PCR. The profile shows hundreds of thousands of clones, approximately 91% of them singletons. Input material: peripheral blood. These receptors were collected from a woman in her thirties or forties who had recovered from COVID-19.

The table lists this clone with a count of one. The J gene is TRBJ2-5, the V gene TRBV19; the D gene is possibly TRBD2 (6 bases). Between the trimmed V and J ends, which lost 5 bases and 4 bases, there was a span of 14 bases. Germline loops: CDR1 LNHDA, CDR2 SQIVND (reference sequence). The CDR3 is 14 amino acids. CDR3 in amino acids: CASSPRGRGETQYF. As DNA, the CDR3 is TGTGCCAGTAGTCCCCGGGGGAGAGGAGAGACCCAGTACTTC.

The chain's CDR3 is CASSLGGLNEQYF. CDR3 DNA sequence: TGTGCCAGCAGCTTGGGGGGGCTGAACGAGCAGTACTTC. The gene calls are TRBV7-9 and TRBJ2-7; TRBD2 might be the D (7 bases). The CDR3 consists of 13 residues. The V gene's germline CDR1 is SEHNR and CDR2 FQNEAQ (reference sequence). V was pared by 3 bases and J by 5 bases, with 11 bases between.

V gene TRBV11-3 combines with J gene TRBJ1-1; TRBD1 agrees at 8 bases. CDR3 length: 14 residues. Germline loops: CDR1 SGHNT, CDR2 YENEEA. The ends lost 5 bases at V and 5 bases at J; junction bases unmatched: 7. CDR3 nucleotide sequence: TGTGCCAGCAGCACTCAGGGGGCTGGAACTGAAGCTTTCTTT. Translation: CASSTQGAGTEAFF.

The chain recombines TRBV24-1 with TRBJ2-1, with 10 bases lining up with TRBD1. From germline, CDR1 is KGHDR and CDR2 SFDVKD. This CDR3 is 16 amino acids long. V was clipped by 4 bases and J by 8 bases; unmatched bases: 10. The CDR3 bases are TGTGCCACCAGTGACCCCGGGACAGGGGCAGGCGATGAGCAGTTCTTC. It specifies CATSDPGTGAGDEQFF.

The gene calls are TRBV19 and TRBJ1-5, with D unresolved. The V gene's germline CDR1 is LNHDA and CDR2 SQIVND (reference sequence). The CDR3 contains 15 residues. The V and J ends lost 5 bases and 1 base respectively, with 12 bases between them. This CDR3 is CASSSSSISNQPQHF. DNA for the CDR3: TGTGCCAGTAGTTCCTCCTCTATAAGCAATCAGCCCCAGCATTTT.